One sample yielded the 26 T cell receptor beta chains listed below, sequenced in a study of CD8+ T cells in alopecia areata. Five or six patients had their CD4+ cells sorted into CD25+CD127- cells. Reverse transcription of extracted RNA yielded cDNA, which provided the sequencing template. The table came from immunoSEQ multiplex PCR; TCRdb's copy has only in-frame clones and leaves some out. Among about 20,000 clones listed, approximately 60% were seen once. Sequences were obtained from CD4+ Tregs sorted from blood. The receptors were gathered from a human donor with alopecia areata.

The V and J genes are TRBV9 and TRBJ1-2; D gene unclear. The germline V gene has CDR1 SGDLS and CDR2 YYNGEE. This CDR3 has 13 residues. Trimming left V 0 bases short and J 8 bases short, with 11 bases between. This CDR3 reads CASSVEFKSGYTF. CDR3 bases: TGTGCCAGCAGCGTAGAGTTTAAGTCCGGCTACACCTTC. Filled out from reference TRBV9 and TRBJ1-2, the complete variable domain reads DSGVTQTPKHLITATGQRVTLRCSPRSGDLSVYWYQQSLDQGLQFLIQYYNGEERAKGNILERFSAQQFPDLHSELNLSSLELGDSALYFCASSVEFKSGYTFGSGTRLTVV.

V usage is TRBV5-6 and J usage is TRBJ1-6; D not resolved. The CDR3 is 15 residues long. Trimming removed 4 bases from V and 10 bases from J, with 18 bases in between. Germline loops: CDR1 SGHDT, CDR2 YYEEEE. The CDR3 nucleotides read TGTGCCAGCAGCCCGTCGGACGGGGTGAGATCACCCCTCCACTTT. It translates to CASSPSDGVRSPLHF.

This clone has just a few counts. This chain connects TRBV6-5 to TRBJ2-4, with D tentatively TRBD2 (6 bases). This CDR3 region has 15 residues. The V end was cut by 5 bases, the J end by 3 bases, with 14 bases between. The V gene's germline CDR1 is MNHEY and CDR2 SVGAGI. CDR3 amino acids: CASSATGVVKNIQYF. The CDR3 DNA is TGTGCCAGCAGTGCAACGGGGGTCGTCAAAAACATTCAGTACTTC.

The CDR3 DNA reads as TGTGCCTGGTCGACAGGGCGGACTGAAGCTTTCTTT. This encodes CAWSTGRTEAFF. This chain links TRBV30 with TRBJ1-1; 7 positions match TRBD1. The CDR3 covers 12 residues. Germline CDR1 reads GTSNPN; CDR2 reads SVGIG (reference sequence). V lost 5 bases to trimming and J lost 5 bases; unmatched junction nucleotides: 5.

This clone has only a few counts. This sequence joins TRBV28 and TRBJ2-2, with a weak D call TRBD1 (5 bases). Germline V gene sequence: CDR1 MDHEN, CDR2 SYDVKM. The CDR3 totals 12 residues. Trimming left V 2 bases short and J 8 bases short, with 6 bases between. The DNA for the CDR3 is TGTGCCAGCAGTTTAAACAGGGGGGAGCTGTTTTTT. Translation gives CASSLNRGELFF.

The rearrangement uses TRBV28 and TRBJ1-2, with unresolved D. Looked up from germline, CDR1 is MDHEN and CDR2 is SYDVKM. The CDR3 spans 14 residues. With 6 bases removed from V and 6 bases from J, the gap between germline ends came to 17 bases. CDR3 DNA sequence: TGTGCCAGCAGGGGGATCCTTTCGAGGGATGGCTACACCTTC. Its protein product is CASRGILSRDGYTF.

DNA for the CDR3: TGTGCCAGCAGCCTGGGGTCGGCGGGAGCTAACGAGCAGTACTTC. Its translation: CASSLGSAGANEQYF. J is TRBJ2-7 and V is TRBV28; 7 bases are a match to TRBD2. V lost 6 bases to trimming and J lost 5 bases; unmatched junction nucleotides: 13. The CDR3 spans 15 residues. Germline CDR1 and CDR2: MDHEN and SYDVKM.

This chain links TRBV10-3 with TRBJ2-7; weak D call: TRBD2 (5 bases). Trimming stripped 2 bases from V and 4 bases from J, with 6 bases between. CDR1 and CDR2 (germline): ENHRY, SYGVKD. CDR3 length: 12 residues. The CDR3 sequence: CAISERGYEQYF. DNA for the CDR3: TGTGCCATCAGTGAGAGAGGGTACGAGCAGTACTTC.

The chain combines TRBV29-1 with TRBJ2-2; 7 nucleotides agree with TRBD2. V lost 6 bases to trimming and J lost 0 bases; unmatched junction nucleotides: 4. Germline CDR1 reads SQVTM; CDR2 reads ANQGSEA. The CDR3 runs 14 residues. CDR3 DNA: TGCAGCGTACCCCGGGGGGCGAACACCGGGGAGCTGTTTTTT. It codes for CSVPRGANTGELFF.

A few counts support this clone. The chain combines TRBV13 with TRBJ1-1; 9 bases align to TRBD1. In germline, CDR1 is PRHDT, CDR2 FYEKMQ (reference sequence). Trimming at V came to 5 bases and at J to 6 bases, leaving 19 bases not matched to a gene. The CDR3 has 18 amino acids. CDR3 sequence reads: CASSKANRGQWIKAEAFF. CDR3 coding DNA: TGTGCCAGCAGCAAGGCAAACAGGGGGCAGTGGATAAAGGCTGAAGCTTTCTTT.

This clone appeared a single time. This chain connects TRBV7-9 to TRBJ2-2, with D hard to call. V was cut by 0 bases and J by 6 bases, with 5 bases left in between. This CDR3 contains 13 residues. Per germline, CDR1 SEHNR and CDR2 FQNEAQ (reference sequence). CDR3 residues: CASSLAGAGELFF. The CDR3, as DNA: TGTGCCAGCAGCTTAGCTGGCGCCGGGGAGCTGTTTTTT.

This clone has more than one count but fewer than ten. V is TRBV7-2 and J is TRBJ1-5, with D possibly being TRBD1 (5 bases). The V gene's germline CDR1 is SGHTA and CDR2 FQGNSA. The V and J ends lost 2 bases and 7 bases respectively, with 15 bases between them. CDR3 length: 15 residues. The CDR3 region has the DNA TGTGCCAGCAGCTTAAGGCGGGGGGTTCGGCAGCCCCAGCATTTT. It translates to CASSLRRGVRQPQHF.

The genes are TRBV4-1 and TRBJ2-1, with D possibly being TRBD1 (5 bases). This CDR3 is 16 amino acids long. The V end lost 1 base, the J end lost 8 bases, and 18 bases lay between the germline ends. Germline CDR1 and CDR2: MGHRA and YSYEKL. The CDR3 is CASSQVGGRVIDEQFF. In DNA form, the CDR3 reads TGCGCCAGCAGCCAAGTCGGTGGCAGGGTCATCGATGAGCAGTTCTTC.

The rearrangement joins TRBV7-9 to TRBJ1-3; D ambiguous. The V gene lost 2 bases and the J gene lost 0 bases, with 14 bases spanning the gap. The CDR3 has 17 residues. In germline, CDR1 is SEHNR, CDR2 FQNEAQ (reference sequence). The CDR3 reads CASSLFPSYPSGNTIYF. The DNA of the CDR3 is TGTGCCAGCAGCTTATTCCCGAGCTACCCCTCTGGAAACACCATATATTTT.

In this sample, this clone turned up a few times. The chain has TRBV7-3 and TRBJ2-2; D gene ambiguous. Trimming took 5 bases from V and 5 from J, leaving 9 bases between them. Germline V gene sequence: CDR1 SGHTA, CDR2 FQGTGA. The CDR3 runs to 13 residues. This CDR3 is CASSPDVTGELFF. Written as DNA, the CDR3 is TGTGCCAGCAGCCCAGACGTAACCGGGGAGCTGTTTTTT.

This clone occurred a few times. The chain combines TRBV4-1 with TRBJ2-7; 14 bases line up with TRBD2. Trimming removed 4 bases from V and 1 base from J; junction bases left unmatched: 9. This CDR3 is built from 18 residues. The V gene's germline CDR1 is MGHRA and CDR2 YSYEKL. CDR3 DNA: TGCGCCAGCAGCCCGCGGACTAGCGGGAGGAGTAGGTCCTACGAGCAGTACTTC. Amino acid sequence: CASSPRTSGRSRSYEQYF.

The rearrangement joins TRBV2 to TRBJ2-7; 9 positions agree with TRBD2. J gave up 2 bases and V 1 base, and 18 bases lay outside the gene matches. CDR1 is SNHLY and CDR2 is FYNNEI in the germline V gene. This CDR3 has 20 residues. This chain's CDR3 is CASSEDIGLAGIELTYEQYF. In DNA form, the CDR3 reads TGTGCCAGCAGTGAAGACATTGGGCTAGCGGGGATTGAACTTACCTACGAGCAGTACTTC. Together with reference TRBV2 and TRBJ2-7, the CDR3 gives the full variable domain: EPEVTQTPSHQVTQMGQEVILRCVPISNHLYFYWYRQILGQKVEFLVSFYNNEISEKSEIFDDQFSVERPDGSNFTLKIRSTKLEDSAMYFCASSEDIGLAGIELTYEQYFGPGTRLTVT.

The V and J genes are TRBV15 and TRBJ1-1, with 7 bases identical to TRBD1. V was clipped by 3 bases and J by 1 base; unmatched bases: 5. CDR3 length equals 15 residues. Germline V gene data show CDR1 as LNHNV and CDR2 as YYDKDF (reference sequence). CDR3 loop: CATSSRRGPNTEAFF. Here the CDR3 DNA reads TGTGCCACCAGCAGTCGAAGGGGGCCGAACACTGAAGCTTTCTTT.

The V and J genes are TRBV7-2 and TRBJ2-5; D gene unclear. This CDR3 region has 15 residues. Germline CDR1 and CDR2: SGHTA and FQGNSA. Trimming pared 1 base from V and 2 bases from J, leaving 11 bases between. The CDR3 loop is CASSLGGRRQETQYF. CDR3 DNA sequence: TGTGCCAGCAGCTTAGGGGGAAGGAGACAAGAGACCCAGTACTTC.

The J gene is TRBJ2-3, the V gene TRBV7-2; D not certain. The CDR3 consists of 15 residues. Germline V gene data show CDR1 as SGHTA and CDR2 as FQGNSA. Trimming took off 5 bases at V and 0 bases at J, with 12 bases between the two ends. The CDR3 DNA follows: TGTGCCAGCAGCCGAAATCTGGACAGCACAGATACGCAGTATTTT. Translating it yields CASSRNLDSTDTQYF.

This chain joins TRBV29-1 and TRBJ2-3; unclear D gene. Germline-derived CDR1 and CDR2 are SQVTM and ANQGSEA. The CDR3 has 11 amino acids. V lost 6 bases and J 5 bases, leaving 9 bases between the germline ends. Here the CDR3 reads CSVPSQDTQYF. CDR3 in DNA: TGCAGCGTGCCCTCACAAGATACGCAGTATTTT.

The V and J genes are TRBV28 and TRBJ1-1; 7 positions agree with TRBD1. Germline V gene sequence: CDR1 MDHEN, CDR2 SYDVKM. The V segment lost 6 bases and the J segment 0 bases; nucleotides outside the gene matches: 4. CDR3 length: 14 amino acids. The CDR3 DNA follows: TGTGCCAGCAGCCGGGGACAGTTGAACACTGAAGCTTTCTTT. Translated, it gives CASSRGQLNTEAFF.

The rearrangement joins TRBV7-9 to TRBJ2-1; TRBD2 matches 14 bases. Trimming cost V 4 bases and J 8 bases; bases outside gene matches: 16. The CDR3 loop spans 19 amino acids. CDR1 and CDR2 (germline): SEHNR, FQNEAQ (reference sequence). The CDR3 loop reads CASSSPPGLAGGPRDEQFF. The CDR3 region has the DNA TGTGCCAGCAGCTCCCCCCCTGGACTAGCGGGAGGCCCTAGGGATGAGCAGTTCTTC.

The V gene is TRBV21-1, the J gene TRBJ2-3; the table's D gene call, TRBD2, was not cross checked with the DNA. TRBV21-1 is recorded as a pseudogene. The CDR3 length is 14 residues. The CDR3 nucleotides are TGTGCCAGCAGCAACCGGGAAGGCACAGATACGCAGTATTTT. Amino acid sequence: CASSNREGTDTQYF.

V is TRBV7-3 and J is TRBJ2-3; 9 bases line up with TRBD2. Germline lookup yields CDR1 SGHTA and CDR2 FQGTGA. This CDR3 has 17 residues. After removal of 0 bases from V and 1 base from J, the junction contained 5 bases not matched to a gene. The CDR3, as DNA: TGTGCCAGCAGCTTAACTGTAGCGGGGGACCGCACAGATACGCAGTATTTT. Residues: CASSLTVAGDRTDTQYF.

This clone has just a few counts. This rearrangement joins TRBV7-2 to TRBJ2-1; TRBD2 matches at 7 bases. The ends lost 6 bases at V and 2 bases at J; junction bases unmatched: 7. This CDR3 has 15 residues. Germline CDR1 SGHTA, CDR2 FQGNSA. The CDR3 region is CASRMGTNPYNEQFF. CDR3 sequence (DNA): TGTGCCAGCAGAATGGGGACTAACCCCTACAATGAGCAGTTCTTC.